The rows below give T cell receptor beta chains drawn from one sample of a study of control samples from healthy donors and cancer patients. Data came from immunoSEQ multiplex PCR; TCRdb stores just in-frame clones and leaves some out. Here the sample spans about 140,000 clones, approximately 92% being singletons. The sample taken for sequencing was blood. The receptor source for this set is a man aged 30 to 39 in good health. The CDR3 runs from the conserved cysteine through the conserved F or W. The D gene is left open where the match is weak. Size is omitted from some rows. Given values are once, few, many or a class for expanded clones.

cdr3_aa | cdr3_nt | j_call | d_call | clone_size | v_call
CASSPDSTSYGYTF | TGTGCCAGCAGCCCGGACAGCACTTCCTATGGCTACACCTTC | TRBJ1-2 | NA | few | TRBV6-6
CASSYSRGSRTDTQYF | TGTGCCAGCAGTTACTCCCGCGGGAGTAGGACAGATACGCAGTATTTT | TRBJ2-3 | TRBD2 | NA | TRBV6-2/TRBV6-3
CASSVVPGRNWYGYTF | TGTGCCAGCAGTGTCGTTCCGGGACGGAACTGGTATGGCTACACCTTC | TRBJ1-2 | NA | NA | TRBV6-1
CASSLGLDRRQNTEAFF | TGTGCCAGCAGCTTAGGACTGGACAGGCGACAGAACACTGAAGCTTTCTTT | TRBJ1-1 | TRBD1 | NA | TRBV11-3
CASSDSGGLEDTQYF | TGTGCCAGCAGTGACTCGGGAGGGCTCGAAGATACGCAGTATTTT | TRBJ2-3 | TRBD2 | NA | TRBV2
CASSLVAGGNSYEQYF | TGTGCCAGCAGCTTAGTAGCGGGAGGAAACTCCTACGAGCAGTACTTC | TRBJ2-7 | TRBD2 | NA | TRBV7-2
CASRGLVFYNEQFF | TGTGCCAGCAGGGGACTAGTTTTCTACAATGAGCAGTTCTTC | TRBJ2-1 | TRBD2 | NA | TRBV27
CASRRPDRTNEKLFF | TGTGCCAGCAGAAGACCGGACAGGACGAATGAAAAACTGTTTTTT | TRBJ1-4 | TRBD1 | NA | TRBV7-3
CASSLGGGRSDTQYF | TGTGCCAGCAGCCTCGGGGGGGGGCGGTCGGATACGCAGTATTTT | TRBJ2-3 | TRBD2 | NA | TRBV28
CASSLRTGASSYEQYF | TGTGCCAGCAGTTTAAGGACAGGGGCGAGCTCCTACGAGCAGTACTTC | TRBJ2-7 | TRBD1 | NA | TRBV27
CASSFRGVGGTDTQYF | TGTGCCAGCAGTTTTAGAGGGGTTGGTGGCACAGATACGCAGTATTTT | TRBJ2-3 | NA | once | TRBV28
CASRPWDARKGNTIYF | TGTGCCAGTAGGCCATGGGACGCCCGGAAAGGAAACACCATATATTTT | TRBJ1-3 | NA | NA | TRBV19
CASSLGTVNQPQHF | TGTGCTAGCAGCTTAGGAACAGTAAATCAGCCCCAGCATTTT | TRBJ1-5 | NA | NA | TRBV7-7
CASSHGRFPYNEQFF | TGTGCCAGCTCACACGGAAGATTTCCCTACAATGAGCAGTTCTTC | TRBJ2-1 | NA | NA | TRBV18
CASSWDSNQPQHF | TGCGCCAGCAGCTGGGATAGCAATCAGCCCCAGCATTTT | TRBJ1-5 | NA | NA | TRBV5-1
CASSYEAGGPYSTDTQYF | TGTGCCAGCAGTTACGAAGCGGGAGGGCCATATAGCACAGATACGCAGTATTTT | TRBJ2-3 | TRBD2 | NA | TRBV6-2/TRBV6-3
CASSLVGGEQFF | TGCGCCAGCAGCTTGGTCGGGGGTGAGCAGTTCTTC | TRBJ2-1 | NA | NA | TRBV5-1
CASTSVNYGYTF | TGTGCCAGCACATCGGTTAACTATGGCTACACCTTC | TRBJ1-2 | NA | NA | TRBV28
CASTWTSGAYEQYF | TGTGCCAGTACCTGGACTAGCGGGGCCTACGAGCAGTACTTC | TRBJ2-7 | TRBD2 | NA | TRBV7-2
CASSLQGLGQPQHF | TGCGCCAGCAGCCTCCAGGGTTTGGGTCAGCCCCAGCATTTT | TRBJ1-5 | NA | NA | TRBV5-1
CASSPLGAQVGQFF | TGTGCCAGCAGCCCCCTGGGGGCCCAGGTAGGGCAGTTCTTC | TRBJ2-1 | NA | NA | TRBV4-2
CASSLGGSGANVLTF | TGTGCCAGCAGCTTAGGGGGATCTGGGGCCAACGTCCTGACTTTC | TRBJ2-6 | NA | once | TRBV13
CASSLQGAGTEAFF | TGTGCCAGCAGCTTGCAGGGGGCAGGGACTGAAGCTTTCTTT | TRBJ1-1 | TRBD1 | NA | TRBV5-4
CASSFSGGTEAFF | TGTGCCAGCAGTTTTTCGGGGGGCACTGAAGCTTTCTTT | TRBJ1-1 | NA | NA | TRBV28
CASSFGMSENTEAFF | TGTGCCAGCAGCTTTGGTATGAGCGAGAACACTGAAGCTTTCTTT | TRBJ1-1 | NA | NA | TRBV5-6
CASSPGLGNTEAFF | TGTGCCAGCAGCCCCGGACTGGGAAACACTGAAGCTTTCTTT | TRBJ1-1 | NA | NA | TRBV2
CASSLSHQGAEAFF | TGTGCCAGCAGTTTATCTCATCAGGGCGCTGAAGCTTTCTTT | TRBJ1-1 | NA | NA | TRBV28
CASSFLDGQSYEQYF | TGTGCCAGCAGTTTTCTCGACGGCCAGTCCTACGAGCAGTACTTC | TRBJ2-7 | NA | NA | TRBV28
CASSTIGQGVAFF | TGTGCCAGCAGCACCATCGGACAGGGTGTAGCTTTCTTT | TRBJ1-1 | TRBD1 | NA | TRBV7-9
CASGRSGSPSYEQYF | TGTGCCAGCGGGAGAAGCGGGAGCCCCTCCTACGAGCAGTACTTC | TRBJ2-7 | TRBD2 | NA | TRBV7-9
CASSGSSYEQYF | TGTGCCAGCAGCGGGAGCTCCTACGAGCAGTACTTC | TRBJ2-7 | NA | NA | TRBV9
CASSKYGNTQYF | TGTGCCAGCAGTAAATATGGGAATACGCAGTATTTT | TRBJ2-3 | NA | NA | TRBV2
CASSLFYNSGQPQHF | TGTGCCAGCAGTTTATTTTATAACTCAGGTCAGCCCCAGCATTTT | TRBJ1-5 | NA | NA | TRBV28
CASSQGLKQYF | TGTGCCAGCAGTCAGGGGCTGAAGCAGTACTTC | TRBJ2-7 | NA | NA | TRBV6-5
CASQGQVGNTIYF | TGTGCCAGTCAAGGACAGGTTGGAAACACCATATATTTT | TRBJ1-3 | TRBD1 | NA | TRBV19
CASSEPSGSLNSEQYF | TGTGCCAGCAGTGAGCCTAGCGGGAGCCTCAATAGTGAGCAGTACTTC | TRBJ2-7 | TRBD2 | NA | TRBV25-1
CASSPGQGPPGYGYTF | TGTGCCAGCAGCCCGGGACAGGGCCCTCCCGGCTATGGCTACACCTTC | TRBJ1-2 | TRBD1 | NA | TRBV5-5
CASSQELAGGYNEQFF | TGTGCCAGCAGCCAAGAGCTAGCAGGCGGGTACAATGAGCAGTTCTTC | TRBJ2-1 | NA | few | TRBV4-2
CATYRNQDTEAFF | TGTGCCACATACCGCAACCAGGACACTGAAGCTTTCTTT | TRBJ1-1 | NA | NA | TRBV10-3
CASSLSWGSIYGYTF | TGTGCCAGTAGCCTATCCTGGGGGAGTATCTATGGCTACACCTTC | TRBJ1-2 | NA | NA | TRBV19
CASTRQGIYEQYF | TGTGCCAGCACCAGACAGGGGATCTACGAGCAGTACTTC | TRBJ2-7 | TRBD1 | NA | TRBV12-3/TRBV12-4
CASSSRWGRRSGNTIYF | TGTGCCAGCAGCTCCCGGTGGGGCAGGCGCTCTGGAAACACCATATATTTT | TRBJ1-3 | NA | NA | TRBV7-6
CASSELNKQGYEQYF | TGTGCCAGCAGCGAGTTAAATAAACAGGGATACGAGCAGTACTTC | TRBJ2-7 | NA | NA | TRBV28
CASSTKGLAGNEQFF | TGTGCCAGCAGCACAAAGGGACTAGCGGGGAATGAGCAGTTCTTC | TRBJ2-1 | NA | NA | TRBV21-1
CASSLYWVNTEAFF | TGCGCCAGCAGCTTGTACTGGGTTAACACTGAAGCTTTCTTT | TRBJ1-1 | NA | few | TRBV5-1
CASSNQLGTEAFF | TGTGCCAGCAGCAACCAACTTGGGACTGAAGCTTTCTTT | TRBJ1-1 | NA | NA | TRBV11-2
CASATGQQYSYEQYF | TGTGCCAGCGCCACGGGACAACAATACTCCTACGAGCAGTACTTC | TRBJ2-7 | NA | NA | TRBV2
CASSPLGDEQFF | TGTGCCAGCTCCCCTCTGGGGGATGAGCAGTTCTTC | TRBJ2-1 | NA | once | TRBV18
CASSLVRTGEVRSTQYF | TGTGCCAGCAGCCTAGTAAGGACAGGGGAAGTGAGGAGTACGCAGTATTTT | TRBJ2-3 | TRBD1 | NA | TRBV7-2
CAWSIGQNTEAFF | TGTGCCTGGAGTATAGGGCAGAACACTGAAGCTTTCTTT | TRBJ1-1 | NA | NA | TRBV30
CASSQLAKGENTEAFF | TGTGCCAGCAGCCAATTAGCGAAGGGGGAGAACACTGAAGCTTTCTTT | TRBJ1-1 | NA | NA | TRBV7-9
CASSQATGYTDTQYF | TGTGCCAGCAGTCAAGCGACAGGTTACACAGATACGCAGTATTTT | TRBJ2-3 | NA | NA | TRBV6-6
CASSLRGAGTYEQYF | TGTGCCAGCAGTTTACGGGGCGCAGGGACCTACGAGCAGTACTTC | TRBJ2-7 | NA | NA | TRBV27
CASSSNFRGLNTF | TGTGCCAGCAGTTCAAACTTCCGAGGGTTGAACACCTTC | TRBJ1-2 | NA | NA | TRBV27